These 5 T cell receptor beta chains were sequenced from one sample in a study of Ad26.COV2.S vaccination and SARS-CoV-2 variants. The assay was immunoSEQ multiplex PCR, and TCRdb's table has in-frame clones only and misses some. The sample contains approximately 400,000 clones, about 91% of which appear only once. The material was peripheral blood, obtained after recovery from COVID-19. The receptors originated from a human donor who had recovered from COVID-19.

The rearrangement uses TRBV27 and TRBJ1-2, with D unclear. CDR1 is MNHEY, CDR2 SMNVEV, per germline (reference sequence). V was clipped by 2 bases and J by 0 bases, with 7 bases between them. CDR3 length equals 14 residues. The CDR3 DNA is TGTGCCAGCAGTTTAACGCCCACTAACTATGGCTACACCTTC. Translated, it gives CASSLTPTNYGYTF.

The DNA for the CDR3 is TGTGCCAGCAGCCTTGGACGAAGCTCGGCAACTAATGAAAAACTGTTTTTT. This encodes CASSLGRSSATNEKLFF. The chain links TRBV7-6 to TRBJ1-4, with D uncertain. V was trimmed by 5 bases and J by 0 bases, leaving 16 bases between them. Germline loops: CDR1 SGHVS, CDR2 FNYEAQ. The CDR3 has 17 amino acids.

The chain is built from TRBV9 and TRBJ2-3; D call uncertain. V lost 0 bases and J lost 0, with 2 bases in between. The CDR3 spans 13 residues. Germline V gene lookup returns CDR1 SGDLS and CDR2 YYNGEE. As DNA, the CDR3 is TGTGCCAGCAGCGTAGGGAGCACAGATACGCAGTATTTT. This codes for CASSVGSTDTQYF.

The rearrangement links TRBV5-5 to TRBJ2-1; possibly TRBD1 for D (5 bases). Germline V CDR1 and CDR2: SGHKS, YYEKEE (reference sequence). V was clipped by 0 bases and J by 2 bases, with 6 bases between them. The CDR3 totals 14 residues. The CDR3 sequence: CASSLADTYNEQFF. CDR3 DNA: TGTGCCAGCAGCTTGGCGGACACCTACAATGAGCAGTTCTTC.

V gene TRBV19 combines with J gene TRBJ2-3; D gene uncertain. The length of the CDR3 is 13 residues. The ends were cut back, 10 bases at V and 0 bases at J, with 11 bases in the middle. Per germline, CDR1 LNHDA and CDR2 SQIVND (reference sequence). The CDR3 DNA reads TGTGCCATCGCCGATACTAGCACAGATACGCAGTATTTT. It specifies CAIADTSTDTQYF.